This T cell receptor beta chain came from a study of beta chain features in type 1 diabetes (dated by TCRdb to 2016 to 2018). Describing the broader study: Mean age, gender distribution, total cell number and subset yield were not different between patients and healthy donors. Naive and central memory subsets were obtained from all 28 donors, but regulatory and stem cell-like memory subsets were isolated from only 8 patients and roughly eight healthy donors. Across all samples, roughly 110,000,000 sorted cells were examined, and cell number per subset correlated strongly with RNA yield. In the study, TCRB repertoires of sorted circulating CD4+ T cell subsets from recently diagnosed type 1 diabetes patients were compared with those of matched healthy donors. The full study reports these points: In all four CD4+ subsets, TCRB CDR3 length was moderately but significantly shorter in type 1 diabetes patients. Sequencing cDNA rather than genomic DNA could over-represent highly expressing activated cells, although activation and CD3 levels did not differ between groups. Naive, central memory and regulatory TCRB repertoires appeared to be more alike among patients than among healthy donors. At VDJ recombination sites, patients with type 1 diabetes made fewer insertions and deleted more nucleotides, a pattern implying thymic rearrangement abnormalities. Only small numbers of individuals were included in the HLA sub-analyses, which left unresolved whether HLA type had any influence on TCRB rearrangement. Shorter templates might have been favored by PCR, but patient and control samples were amplified and corrected together, so both groups would have been affected equally by any skew.

From each donor, a single peripheral blood sample of about 110 mL on average was drawn into heparinised tubes. Using a panel that included CD45RO, CCR7, CD25, CD127, CD95 and CD27, naive, central memory, regulatory and stem cell-like memory CD4+ T cells were sorted on a BD FACSAria II. Purity was above 95% for every sorted population. PBMCs were isolated right away by Lymphoprep density gradient centrifugation and were stained directly, without culture. So that batch effects would be minimized, each experiment stained and sorted samples in pairs, pairing one healthy donor with one patient. All of the isolated RNA was reverse transcribed with the High Capacity cDNA Reverse Transcription Kit, so expressed TCRB transcripts were sequenced. Naive, central memory and regulatory T cell samples underwent deep immunoSEQ sequencing, averaging about 3.57 million total reads per sample. Sorted cells were lysed in RLT buffer, and RNA was extracted using DNase-treated RNeasy Micro or Mini kits according to cell number. To prevent cross-contamination, every cell subset was processed on its own, while patient and healthy donor samples were processed together. TCRB sequences were amplified from cDNA with the immunoSEQ multiplex PCR, producing 87-bp fragments spanning the CDR3 region. Sequencing of the amplicons was performed on the Illumina HiSeq platform. On the study's bioinformatics: PCR bias was corrected computationally using synthetic template baselines, and reads within Hamming distance 2 were collapsed, with unmergeable singletons discarded. Reads were aligned to IMGT to assign V, D and J genes, CDR3 length, and insertions or deletions at six rearrangement sites. Clonotype counts were normalized to sorted cell number within each subset before computing true diversity and Gini coefficients with the tcR R package. The overlap coefficient, calculated on TCRB nucleotide sequences, was used to quantify repertoire sharing. Out-of-frame TCRB sequences from naive cells were analyzed to stand in for the pre-selection repertoire. This is the immuneACCESS table as TCRdb keeps it, with only in-frame sequences that have V and J called. A part of the clones is gone; compared with another copy, unresolved V genes explain less than half, and the rest is unexplained. For V, J and clone size, that table is used; D and trimming come from the DNA. A total of roughly 500,000 clones appear in this sample, about 29% of them only once. Clones ranked in the top ten supply roughly 0.06% of the sample.

V has 4 bases trimmed and J has 1 base trimmed; junction bases matching no gene number 13. CDR1 and CDR2, per the germline V gene, are SGHDT and YYEEEE. From its cysteine to its phenylalanine, the CDR3 spans 17 amino acids. Left in the record is the CDR3 DNA by itself, 51 bases read in frame from the first base. A word on this clone: This receptor's antigen is unknown. No base quality values were provided; no much bigger clone lies one nucleotide off.

The source material was naive CD4+ T cells from blood. The sample's cell subset or site label is to be understood as: true naive CD4+ T cells. The receptor comes from a man between 18 and 35 years old in good health. The V and J segments used are TRBV5-6 and TRBJ2-5, and 7 junctional nucleotides match TRBD2. The sequence in DNA is TGTGCCAGCAGCCGGGACGGTTTAACTAGCGCCCAAGAGACCCAGTACTTC. Its translation is CASSRDGLTSAQETQYF.